The 24 T cell receptor beta chains in this list originate from one sample, sequenced in a study of immune heterogeneity within non-small cell lung tumors. Genomic DNA from bulk tumor acted as the template, and 600 ng was loaded per sample. Several biopsies were collected from each primary tumor during surgery. They were spaced as far apart as possible within the tumor mass. Undergoing curative surgery were patients whose non-small cell lung cancer was untreated and newly diagnosed. Multiplex PCR amplified the TCR beta CDR3 region. Its first round ran for roughly 10 cycles with 32 V and 13 J primers. MiXCR was run by TCRdb on the multiplex PCR reads, yielding one entry per CDR3 protein. The data contain more than 9,000 distinct CDR3 sequences, 30% of them singletons. The source material was lung tumor tissue. The receptors shown here come from a woman aged 45-59 years with non-small cell lung cancer.

This clonotype was seen a few times. This chain uses TRBV20-1 with TRBJ1-1; D call uncertain. Between the trimmed V and J ends, which lost 4 bases and 0 bases, there was a span of 12 bases. The CDR3 totals 14 residues. Germline V lookup: CDR1 DFQATT, CDR2 SNEGSKA (reference sequence). The CDR3 coding sequence is TGCAGTGCTACAGCCGGGGTATTGAACACTGAAGCTTTCTTT. Its protein is CSATAGVLNTEAFF.

This clonotype is medium-sized (0.01 to 0.1%). The rearrangement uses TRBV7-3 and TRBJ2-1, with a possible D match to TRBD1 (6 bases). Per the germline V gene, CDR1 is SGHTA and CDR2 is FQGTGA. Trimming shortened V by 5 bases and J by 5 bases, and 13 bases separated the two germline ends. CDR3 length equals 14 residues. CDR3 amino acids: CASSATGTHNEQFF. The CDR3 DNA sequence: TGTGCCAGCAGCGCAACCGGGACACACAATGAGCAGTTCTTC.

The chain employs TRBV5-1 and TRBJ2-3, with TRBD2 as a possible D gene (6 bases). The length of the CDR3 is 18 residues. Germline CDR1 reads SGHRS; CDR2 reads YFSETQ. The V end lost 6 bases, the J end lost 0 bases, and 23 bases lay between the germline ends. Here the CDR3 reads CASKVAGPTGTSTDTQYF. CDR3 nucleotide sequence: TGCGCCAGCAAGGTTGCGGGGCCAACGGGCACTAGCACAGATACGCAGTATTTT.

The J gene is TRBJ2-1, the V gene TRBV3-1, with D possibly being TRBD1 (6 bases). CDR1 is LGHDT, CDR2 YNNKEL, per germline (reference sequence). V shed 4 bases and J shed 6 bases, with 19 bases lying between them. The CDR3 length is 16 residues. This CDR3 reads CASSLIDGQSSNEQFF. CDR3 in DNA: TGTGCCAGCAGCCTCATCGATGGACAGAGCTCCAATGAGCAGTTCTTC.

This clonotype occurred once. One base away lies a much larger clone, so this may be a sequencing read error. The rearrangement uses TRBV7-6 and TRBJ2-7; 7 nucleotides match TRBD1. Trimming removed 2 bases from V and 6 bases from J; junction bases left unmatched: 4. Germline loops: CDR1 SGHVS, CDR2 FNYEAQ. This CDR3 comprises 13 residues. CDR3 residues: CASSLSQGCEQYF. The CDR3, as DNA: TGTGCCAGCAGCTTATCACAGGGGTGCGAGCAGTACTTC.

The rearrangement uses TRBV11-1 and TRBJ2-3; D is uncertain. Trimming shortened V by 5 bases and J by 11 bases, and 17 bases separated the two germline ends. Germline values: CDR1 SGHAT, CDR2 FQDESV (reference sequence). This CDR3 has 13 residues. CDR3: CASSHLVESGQYF. The CDR3 nucleotides are TGTGCCAGCAGCCACCTTGTAGAATCGGGGCAGTATTTT.

The chain couples TRBV5-1 to TRBJ1-6; no firm D call. V shed 7 bases and J shed 10 bases, with 12 bases lying between them. There are 12 residues in the CDR3. CDR1 is SGHRS, CDR2 YFSETQ, per germline. The CDR3 is CASGLTGSPLHF. CDR3 bases: TGCGCCAGCGGACTTACCGGGTCACCCCTCCACTTT.

This clonotype was observed once. The chain employs TRBV20-1 and TRBJ1-2; 9 bases align to TRBD1. This CDR3 has 13 amino acids. J was trimmed by 8 bases and V by 1 base; bases with no gene match: 5. The germline CDR1 and CDR2 sequences are DFQATT and SNEGSKA (reference sequence). The DNA of the CDR3 is TGCAGTGCTAGAGTGACAGGGGGTAGGGGCTACACCTTC. This gives the protein CSARVTGGRGYTF.

This clonotype was counted ten times or more. This chain connects TRBV5-5 to TRBJ1-6, with D uncertain. V was clipped by 5 bases and J by 0 bases, with 9 bases between them. CDR3 size: 15 residues. CDR1 is SGHKS and CDR2 is YYEKEE in the germline V gene (reference sequence). As DNA, the CDR3 is TGTGCCAGCAGTCGGCAGGCCTCCTATAATTCACCCCTCCACTTT. It is translated as CASSRQASYNSPLHF.

This clonotype was recorded many times. J is TRBJ2-2 and V is TRBV19; D not resolved. Between the trimmed V and J ends, which lost 4 bases and 6 bases, there was a span of 9 bases. CDR1 is LNHDA and CDR2 is SQIVND in the germline V gene (reference sequence). There are 13 residues in the CDR3. CDR3 in amino acids: CASSKPQAGELFF. The CDR3 DNA reads as TGTGCCAGTAGTAAACCCCAGGCCGGGGAGCTGTTTTTT.

This rearrangement joins TRBV4-1 to TRBJ2-2; 8 bases map to TRBD1. Per germline, CDR1 MGHRA and CDR2 YSYEKL. The CDR3 consists of 14 residues. The junction had 9 bases not matched to a gene; V was cut back by 5 bases and J by 10 bases. The DNA for the CDR3 is TGCGCCAGCAGCAGTCGACAGGGGATCGTGGAGCTGTTTTTT. This codes for CASSSRQGIVELFF.

This clonotype qualifies as medium-sized. The V call is TRBV30, the J call TRBJ2-7, with 9 bases fitting TRBD1. The V and J ends lost 3 bases and 4 bases, in that order; junction bases with no gene match: 10. This CDR3 contains 15 residues. Germline-derived CDR1 and CDR2 are GTSNPN and SVGIG (reference sequence). Here the CDR3 reads CAWSRHGDRAYEQYF. The CDR3 DNA follows: TGTGCCTGGAGCCGACACGGGGACAGGGCATACGAGCAGTACTTC.

In its sample, this clonotype was seen a few times. This sequence joins TRBV11-3 and TRBJ1-1; D is unresolved. This CDR3 contains 15 residues. Deletions cut 5 bases from V and 1 base from J, with 14 bases between. The germline CDR1 and CDR2 sequences are SGHNT and YENEEA. The CDR3 loop is CASSPRVWGNTEAFF. As DNA, the CDR3 is TGTGCCAGCAGCCCCCGGGTTTGGGGGAACACTGAAGCTTTCTTT. The whole variable domain, remainder taken from reference TRBV11-3 and TRBJ1-1, is EAGVVQSPRYKIIEKKQPVAFWCNPISGHNTLYWYLQNLGQGPELLIRYENEEAVDDSQLPKDRFSAERLKGVDSTLKIQPAELGDSAVYLCASSPRVWGNTEAFFGQGTRLTVV.

This clonotype showed up just a few times. This sequence joins TRBV9 and TRBJ2-5, with TRBD2 matching over 13 bases. This CDR3 comprises 16 residues. The ends lost 6 bases at V and 2 bases at J; junction bases unmatched: 7. Germline CDR1 and CDR2: SGDLS and YYNGEE. CDR3 in amino acids: CASIPGLAGAQETQYF. The DNA for the CDR3 is TGTGCCAGCATCCCTGGACTAGCGGGAGCACAAGAGACCCAGTACTTC. Based on the CDR3 plus reference TRBV9 and TRBJ2-5, the full variable domain is DSGVTQTPKHLITATGQRVTLRCSPRSGDLSVYWYQQSLDQGLQFLIQYYNGEERAKGNILERFSAQQFPDLHSELNLSSLELGDSALYFCASIPGLAGAQETQYFGPGTRLLVL.

The table lists this clonotype with a count of one. A much larger clone lies one base from this, so it may be a read error. The V and J genes are TRBV30 and TRBJ1-3; TRBD1 matches 7 bases. The CDR3 sequence is 17 residues long. Germline-derived CDR1 and CDR2 are GTSNPN and SVGIG (reference sequence). The V and J ends lost 5 bases and 3 bases, in that order; junction bases with no gene match: 16. The CDR3 bases are TGTGCCTGGGCGGGTGGAGGGACAGCGTTCGTTGGAAACACCATATATTTT. This codes for CAWAGGGTAFVGNTIYF.

By proportion, this clonotype is medium-sized (0.01 to 0.1%). This rearrangement joins TRBV5-1 to TRBJ2-7; TRBD2 aligns across 8 bases. V was clipped by 4 bases and J by 4 bases; unmatched bases: 1. Per the germline V gene, CDR1 is SGHRS and CDR2 is YFSETQ. This CDR3 has 12 amino acids. Written as DNA, the CDR3 is TGCGCCAGCAGCCGGGGGGGGTACGAGCAGTACTTC. Protein: CASSRGGYEQYF.

This clonotype occurred a few times. V and J are TRBV24-1 and TRBJ1-1; D possibly corresponds to TRBD1 (6 bases). There are 17 residues in the CDR3. Germline CDR1 and CDR2: KGHDR and SFDVKD. The V gene lost 11 bases and the J gene lost 0 bases, with 24 bases spanning the gap. CDR3 sequence reads: CASPGHRTVMLNTEAFF. CDR3 DNA sequence: TGTGCCAGCCCGGGACATCGGACTGTAATGCTGAACACTGAAGCTTTCTTT.

This clonotype was counted a single time. A much larger clone differs from this one at a single base, so this may be a read error. The chain links TRBV2 to TRBJ1-2; D ambiguous. The germline gives CDR1 SNHLY, CDR2 FYNNEI. Between the trimmed V and J ends, which lost 11 bases and 5 bases, there was a span of 15 bases. The CDR3 runs to 12 residues. The chain's CDR3 is CAVPTRPYGYTF. CDR3 DNA sequence: TGTGCCGTGCCAACCCGCCCATATGGCTACACCTTC.

The chain is built from TRBV18 and TRBJ2-3; D possibly corresponds to TRBD1 (5 bases). Trimming left V 3 bases short and J 2 bases short, with 12 bases between. Germline assignment: CDR1 KGHSH and CDR2 LQKENI. The CDR3 has 15 amino acids. As DNA, the CDR3 is TGTGCCAGCTCACCCGCAGGGCTCGTCACAGATACGCAGTATTTT. This translates into CASSPAGLVTDTQYF.

The chain combines TRBV5-1 with TRBJ2-5; TRBD2 matches 11 bases. Per the germline V gene, CDR1 is SGHRS and CDR2 is YFSETQ. The CDR3 runs to 17 residues. The junction had 9 bases not matched to a gene; V was cut back by 4 bases and J by 1 base. The CDR3 nucleotides are TGCGCCAGCAGCAAAGGGACTAGCGGAAATTCCCAAGAGACCCAGTACTTC. Amino acid sequence: CASSKGTSGNSQETQYF. Combining the CDR3 with reference TRBV5-1 and TRBJ2-5 gives the whole variable domain KAGVTQTPRYLIKTRGQQVTLSCSPISGHRSVSWYQQTPGQGLQFLFEYFSETQRNKGNFPGRFSGRQFSNSRSEMNVSTLELGDSALYLCASSKGTSGNSQETQYFGPGTRLLVL.

As to this clonotype: A read error is possible here, since a much larger clone lies one base away. The rearrangement uses TRBV11-2 and TRBJ2-2, with a possible D match to TRBD1 (6 bases). The CDR3 is 16 amino acids. CDR1 and CDR2 from the germline V gene are SGHAT and FQNNGV. CDR3 sequence (DNA): TGTGCCAGCAGCTCCCTAAGAGGGGGTTACACCGGGGAGATGTTTTTT. Amino acids: CASSSLRGGYTGEMFF. The variable domain in full, completed from reference TRBV11-2 and TRBJ2-2, reads EAGVAQSPRYKIIEKRQSVAFWCNPISGHATLYWYQQILGQGPKLLIQFQNNGVVDDSQLPKDRFSAERLKGVDSTLKIQPAKLEDSAVYLCASSSLRGGYTGEMFFGEGSRLTVL.

This CDR3 is CASSGGQGLAGANVLTF. CDR3 DNA: TGCGCCAGCAGCGGAGGACAGGGCCTTGCGGGGGCCAACGTCCTGACTTTC. The V gene is TRBV5-1, the J gene TRBJ2-6, with TRBD1 matching over 8 bases. There are 17 residues in the CDR3. After removal of 4 bases from V and 4 bases from J, the junction contained 10 bases not matched to a gene. Germline V gives CDR1 SGHRS, CDR2 YFSETQ.

By sample fraction, this clonotype is medium-sized. The gene calls are TRBV28 and TRBJ2-7; 9 nucleotides line up with TRBD1. Germline V gene sequence: CDR1 MDHEN, CDR2 SYDVKM. The CDR3 length is 12 residues. With 8 bases clipped from V and 7 bases from J, the junction kept 6 bases outside the gene matches. For the CDR3, the DNA is TGTGCCAGCGCACCGGGACAGGGTGAGCAGTACTTC. It specifies CASAPGQGEQYF. Full variable domain (missing parts from reference TRBV28 and TRBJ2-7): DVKVTQSSRYLVKRTGEKVFLECVQDMDHENMFWYRQDPGLGLRLIYFSYDVKMKEKGDIPEGYSVSREKKERFSLILESASTNQTSMYLCASAPGQGEQYFGPGTRLTVT.

This clonotype was counted ten times or more. The chain recombines TRBV20-1 with TRBJ1-6; unclear D gene. Trimming left V 1 base short and J 6 bases short, with 7 bases between. This CDR3 is built from 13 residues. Germline CDR1 and CDR2: DFQATT and SNEGSKA (reference sequence). CDR3 amino acids: CSARGDLNSPLHF. For the CDR3, the DNA is TGCAGTGCTAGAGGAGACCTTAATTCACCCCTCCACTTT.